This T cell receptor (beta chain) is from a study of T cell responses to AZD1222 COVID-19 vaccine. Study observations and caveats: Donors, mostly white British, included more females; clonal diversity was possibly underestimated. Every sample of the repertoires postdated the peak T cell response. Across spike, vaccine-associated CD4 TCRs were found, dominant at 160-218 and 743-854. Reportedly, nearly half the spike-specific TCRs target unmutated variant regions.

Sequenced by immunoSEQ multiplex PCR; TCRdb stores in-frame clones only, minus some. The table has 140,000 to 150,000 clones, roughly 92% seen once. V lost 5 bases and J 4 bases, leaving 17 bases between the germline ends. Germline V gives CDR1 SGHAT, CDR2 FQNNGV. The CDR3 covers 15 residues. About this clone itself: Its specificity is not known.

This sequence joins TRBV11-2 and TRBJ1-2; possibly TRBD1 for D (6 bases). The TCR comes from an adult in good health. The material sequenced was peripheral blood, taken on day 0 of AZD1222 vaccination. CDR3 in DNA: TGTGCCAGCAGCCACGGACAGAGCCTCTTCTATGGCTACACCTTC. Translating it yields CASSHGQSLFYGYTF.